A single sample gave rise to the 17 T cell receptor beta chains below, sequenced in a study of T cells in Graves' hyperthyroidism and ophthalmopathy. Authors of the study amplified TCR beta CDR3 regions from RNA transcripts. In the first-round RT-PCR of the TCR CDR3, the HTBI primer set was used. TCRdb re-called the multiplex PCR reads through MiXCR, storing one row per CDR3 protein. Of hundreds of thousands of distinct CDR3 sequences listed, approximately 17% are singletons. The sequencing input was blood. Source of these receptors: a young woman with Graves' ophthalmopathy.

This clonotype occurred a few times. The rearrangement joins TRBV5-1 to TRBJ2-2; D is perhaps TRBD1 (6 bases). The CDR3 runs to 15 residues. The germline V gene has CDR1 SGHRS and CDR2 YFSETQ. V was shortened by 4 bases and J by 4 bases, with 14 bases between the two germline ends. For the CDR3, the DNA is TGCGCCAGCAGCCCCAGGGACACACCCACCGGGGAGCTGTTTTTT. The encoded protein is CASSPRDTPTGELFF.

This clonotype appeared many times. For the CDR3, the DNA is TGTGCCTGGAGAAACCCAGGGAGTGCATCCTACGAGCAGTACTTC. Protein: CAWRNPGSASYEQYF. This chain connects TRBV30 to TRBJ2-7; D is tentatively TRBD1 or TRBD2 (5 bases each). Looked up from germline, CDR1 is GTSNPN and CDR2 is SVGIG (reference sequence). CDR3 length: 15 residues. Between the trimmed V and J ends, which lost 3 bases and 1 base, there was a span of 16 bases.

This clonotype was counted a few times. CDR3 in amino acids: CAWSDLTGSSPLHF. The DNA for the CDR3 is TGTGCCTGGAGCGACCTGACTGGGTCTTCACCCCTCCACTTT. This rearrangement joins TRBV30 to TRBJ1-6; no reliable D call. CDR3 size: 14 residues. Trimming took 3 bases from V and 9 from J, leaving 15 bases between them. Looked up from germline, CDR1 is GTSNPN and CDR2 is SVGIG (reference sequence).

CDR3 sequence: CASSTLAGVLDTQYF. Here the CDR3 DNA reads TGTGCCAGCAGCACCCTGGCGGGAGTTTTGGATACGCAGTATTTT. The J gene is TRBJ2-3, the V gene TRBV7-3, with 7 bases lining up with TRBD2. This CDR3 is 15 amino acids long. Germline CDR1 is SGHTA and CDR2 is FQGTGA. The junction had 11 bases not matched to a gene; V was cut back by 5 bases and J by 6 bases.

This clonotype has at least ten counts. This sequence joins TRBV27 and TRBJ1-2; a weak D match, TRBD1 (6 bases). Trimming removed 8 bases from V and 6 bases from J, with 19 bases in between. Germline values: CDR1 MNHEY, CDR2 SMNVEV (reference sequence). The CDR3 covers 14 residues. CDR3: CASSRRNRENGYTF. The DNA for the CDR3 is TGTGCCAGCTCCCGAAGGAACAGGGAAAATGGCTACACCTTC.

The table lists this clonotype with a few counts. The chain employs TRBV29-1 and TRBJ2-1; 8 bases are shared with TRBD1. V lost 6 bases to trimming and J lost 0 bases; unmatched junction nucleotides: 7. The CDR3 totals 15 residues. Germline assignment: CDR1 SQVTM and CDR2 ANQGSEA. DNA for the CDR3: TGCAGCGTGAGGGGACAGGAGCGCTCCTACAATGAGCAGTTCTTC. Its protein is CSVRGQERSYNEQFF.

In its sample, this clonotype was seen many times. The chain joins TRBV20-1 to TRBJ2-1; 7 bases fit TRBD1. CDR1 and CDR2 from the germline V gene are DFQATT and SNEGSKA (reference sequence). The CDR3 is made up of 16 amino acids. V shed 4 bases, J shed 4 bases, and the junction held 13 bases outside the gene matches. The CDR3 bases are TGCAGTGCTACGGGACCTCTGCAGGGGGATTACAATGAGCAGTTCTTC. It encodes CSATGPLQGDYNEQFF.

The sample holds many counts of this clonotype. The chain recombines TRBV20-1 with TRBJ1-2, with 7 nucleotides matching TRBD1. Germline trimming cut 5 bases from V and 8 bases from J; bases unmatched to any gene: 11. Germline V CDR1 and CDR2: DFQATT, SNEGSKA (reference sequence). The CDR3 consists of 13 residues. CDR3 in amino acids: CSAYLRGRLGYTF. DNA of the CDR3: TGCAGTGCTTATCTGAGGGGGCGCCTGGGCTACACCTTC.

This clonotype was picked up a small number of times. As DNA, the CDR3 is TGTGCCAGCAGTTACCGTCCGGGGGCGGGTAACTATGGCTACACCTTC. Protein sequence: CASSYRPGAGNYGYTF. The V gene is TRBV6-5, the J gene TRBJ1-2, with D possibly TRBD1 on 6 matching bases. Trimming left V 2 bases short and J 1 base short, with 14 bases between. CDR3 length: 16 amino acids. Germline CDR1 is MNHEY and CDR2 is SVGAGI.

In the case of this clonotype: This may come from a read error, since a much larger clone is one base off. The chain uses TRBV3-1 and TRBJ2-3; D is uncertain. With 1 base removed from V and 5 bases from J, the gap between germline ends came to 13 bases. Germline V gene sequence: CDR1 LGHDT, CDR2 YNNKEL (reference sequence). The CDR3 contains 15 residues. For the CDR3, the DNA is TGTGCCAGCAGCCAAGGGTGGGAAGATGGAGATACGCAGTATTTT. Its protein is CASSQGWEDGDTQYF.

This clonotype has just a few counts. The chain combines TRBV5-5 with TRBJ1-6, with TRBD1 identical over 9 bases. V trimming: 4 bases; J trimming: 10 bases; junction bases outside the gene matches: 6. CDR1 SGHKS and CDR2 YYEKEE come from the germline V gene (reference sequence). This CDR3 region has 14 residues. The CDR3 DNA reads as TGTGCCAGCAGCCAAGGGACAGGGAGGTCACCCCTCCACTTT. This gives the protein CASSQGTGRSPLHF.

The J gene is TRBJ2-1, the V gene TRBV7-2; 8 bases agree with TRBD2. Trimming cost V 1 base and J 9 bases; bases outside gene matches: 11. The CDR3 runs 16 residues. Germline CDR1 SGHTA, CDR2 FQGNSA. This chain's CDR3 is CASSLVAREVYSEQFF. The CDR3 nucleotides are TGTGCCAGCAGCTTAGTCGCGCGGGAGGTATATAGTGAGCAGTTCTTC.

The rearrangement joins TRBV6-1 to TRBJ1-6, with D uncertain. V gave up 3 bases and J gave up 11 bases, with 11 bases separating them. This CDR3 has 13 residues. Per germline, CDR1 MNHNS and CDR2 SASEGT. The CDR3 region is CASSDSPEAPLHF. CDR3 coding DNA: TGTGCCAGCAGTGACTCGCCCGAGGCACCCCTCCACTTT.

This sequence joins TRBV20-1 and TRBJ1-5; possibly TRBD1 for D (6 bases). The CDR3 length is 15 residues. Germline values: CDR1 DFQATT, CDR2 SNEGSKA (reference sequence). The V and J ends lost 5 bases and 1 base respectively, with 15 bases between them. The CDR3 loop reads CSAAQGRGSNQPQHF. The CDR3 bases are TGCAGTGCTGCCCAGGGCAGGGGAAGCAATCAGCCCCAGCATTTT.

This clonotype was seen ten or more times. This chain uses TRBV27 with TRBJ2-7, with 11 positions matching TRBD1. Germline V lookup: CDR1 MNHEY, CDR2 SMNVEV (reference sequence). V dropped 2 bases and J dropped 3; count of bases not matched to a gene: 6. This CDR3 region has 16 residues. As DNA, the CDR3 is TGTGCCAGCAGTTTAGGTCCCGGGACAGGGGGCTACGAGCAGTACTTC. Encoded protein: CASSLGPGTGGYEQYF.

In this sample, this clonotype turned up many times. The rearrangement links TRBV6-2 or TRBV6-3 to TRBJ1-1, with D possibly being TRBD1 (6 bases). With 4 bases removed from V and 4 bases from J, the gap between germline ends came to 10 bases. CDR3 length equals 13 residues. Looked up from germline, CDR1 is MNHEY and CDR2 is SVGEGT. The CDR3 bases are TGTGCCAGCAGTTCTCAGGGGCCCACTGAAGCTTTCTTT. Its translation: CASSSQGPTEAFF.

This clonotype has ten or more counts. The rearrangement joins TRBV20-1 to TRBJ2-1; 8 bases map to TRBD2. V was clipped by 0 bases and J by 4 bases; unmatched bases: 5. This CDR3 has 15 residues. Germline V gene sequence: CDR1 DFQATT, CDR2 SNEGSKA (reference sequence). The DNA of the CDR3 is TGCAGTGCTAGAGAATCGCTAGCGGGTTACAATGAGCAGTTCTTC. The encoded protein is CSARESLAGYNEQFF.